This T cell receptor beta chain derives from a study of blood T cell repertoires in COVID-19. Study information: Samples representing acute and convalescent COVID-19 were sourced from the United States, Italy and Spain. PBMCs, B-cell-depleted T cells, or T cells provided the cDNA or gDNA that made up the material.

In terms of age and location, participants ranged from roughly 18 to 90 years and lived in about two dozen US areas. Recovery among Cohort 3 donors was established by two negative PCRs, clearance, or symptom resolution. Only a few counts were recorded for this clone. CDR1 and CDR2 from the germline V gene are MDHEN and SYDVKM. The CDR3 consists of 19 residues. V shed 6 bases, J shed 6 bases, and the junction held 20 bases outside the gene matches. Clones were sequenced by immunoSEQ multiplex PCR, and TCRdb holds only the in-frame ones, with some missing. The data contain around 100,000 clones, 70% to 90% of them singletons.

Sequencing was performed on PBMCs or T cells enriched from blood (not recorded which). The sequence was collected from a woman aged 45-60 years who had recovered from COVID-19. This chain uses TRBV28 with TRBJ1-6; 7 nucleotides align to TRBD1. The CDR3 loop is CASSGHRGTYRLSNSPLHF. The DNA of the CDR3 is TGTGCCAGCAGCGGTCACAGGGGAACATATCGTTTAAGTAATTCACCCCTCCACTTT. The full variable domain, rest sourced from reference TRBV28 and TRBJ1-6, is DVKVTQSSRYLVKRTGEKVFLECVQDMDHENMFWYRQDPGLGLRLIYFSYDVKMKEKGDIPEGYSVSREKKERFSLILESASTNQTSMYLCASSGHRGTYRLSNSPLHFGNGTRLTVT.